The 6 T cell receptor beta chains given below trace back to one sample, sequenced in a study of sequential checkpoint blockade in melanoma. Noted treatment: randomized to nivolumab then ipilimumab (arm A) or the reverse (arm B). Some clones are missing from TCRdb's copy, which holds only in-frame ones; the method was immunoSEQ multiplex PCR. The sample consists of 25,000 to 30,000 clones, nearly 85% of them appearing once. The sample in question was CD8+ T cells sorted from blood (inferred from file names), obtained from a patient given nivolumab and ipilimumab in sequence. These receptors all come from a human donor with melanoma.

The V and J genes are TRBV19 and TRBJ2-1; D uncertain. Trimming pared 9 bases from V and 4 bases from J, leaving 13 bases between. CDR3 length equals 13 residues. The germline gives CDR1 LNHDA, CDR2 SQIVND (reference sequence). This CDR3 reads CASSMNLYNEQFF. The CDR3, as DNA: TGTGCCAGCTCTATGAATTTGTACAATGAGCAGTTCTTC. The variable domain in full, with the rest retrieved from reference TRBV19 and TRBJ2-1, is DGGITQSPKYLFRKEGQNVTLSCEQNLNHDAMYWYRQDPGQGLRLIYYSQIVNDFQKGDIAEGYSVSREKKESFPLTVTSAQKNPTAFYLCASSMNLYNEQFFGPGTRLTVL.

The chain links TRBV29-1 to TRBJ1-1; D gene uncertain. The CDR3 has 13 amino acids. Trimming removed 2 bases at V and 1 base at J, with 8 bases between. Germline lookup yields CDR1 SQVTM and CDR2 ANQGSEA. The CDR3 loop reads CSVESFGNTEAFF. In DNA form, the CDR3 reads TGCAGCGTTGAAAGCTTTGGGAACACTGAAGCTTTCTTT.

The V and J genes are TRBV9 and TRBJ1-2; possibly TRBD1 for D (5 bases). CDR1 and CDR2 (germline): SGDLS, YYNGEE. CDR3 length equals 17 residues. The V end lost 0 bases, the J end lost 0 bases, and 15 bases lay between the germline ends. CDR3 DNA sequence: TGTGCCAGCAGCGTAGTAGGGACTGGGTCCCCTAACTATGGCTACACCTTC. As protein: CASSVVGTGSPNYGYTF.

The V call is TRBV9, the J call TRBJ1-2, with TRBD1 matching 10 bases. The CDR3 loop spans 20 amino acids. Germline lookup yields CDR1 SGDLS and CDR2 YYNGEE. Trimming cost V 2 bases and J 6 bases; bases outside gene matches: 22. The CDR3 protein is CASSVPNPGTGVTGPDGYTF. DNA for the CDR3: TGTGCCAGCAGCGTCCCGAATCCCGGGACAGGGGTAACAGGCCCTGATGGCTACACCTTC. Combining the CDR3 with reference TRBV9 and TRBJ1-2 gives the whole variable domain DSGVTQTPKHLITATGQRVTLRCSPRSGDLSVYWYQQSLDQGLQFLIQYYNGEERAKGNILERFSAQQFPDLHSELNLSSLELGDSALYFCASSVPNPGTGVTGPDGYTFGSGTRLTVV.

The chain links TRBV2 to TRBJ2-1, with 8 bases that match TRBD1. The CDR3 sequence is 14 residues long. J lost 10 bases, V lost 4 bases, and 9 bases had no gene match. Per the germline V gene, CDR1 is SNHLY and CDR2 is FYNNEI. The CDR3 sequence is CASSAGQGAGEQFF. As DNA, the CDR3 is TGTGCCAGCAGTGCCGGGCAGGGGGCGGGGGAGCAGTTCTTC.

In this sample, this clone turned up a few times. The CDR3 region is CASSSKPLHF. CDR3 nucleotide sequence: TGTGCCAGCAGCTCTAAACCCCTCCACTTT. This chain links TRBV7-6 with TRBJ1-6; D is unclear. The CDR3 length is 10 residues. The germline V gene has CDR1 SGHVS and CDR2 FNYEAQ. The V and J ends lost 4 bases and 12 bases respectively, with 4 bases between them.